A selection of T cell receptor beta chains follows, all from one sample in a study of early T cells in non-severe SARS-CoV-2 infection. TCRdb fed the 5' RACE reads into MiXCR, producing one record per CDR3 protein. There are about 61,000 distinct CDR3 sequences in the sample; roughly 8.8% occur only once, and about 1.3% lies in the top ten. Sequencing was carried out using whole blood. The receptor set was obtained from an adult who was a healthcare worker with PCR-confirmed SARS-CoV-2 infection or an uninfected control (not recorded which). CDR3s include the opening cysteine and the closing phenylalanine or tryptophan. The D gene is left open where the match is weak. Not every row has a clone size; where given, it reads once, few, many or a size class.

D gene	V gene	J gene	clone size	CDR3 DNA	CDR3 protein
NA	TRBV20-1	TRBJ2-2	NA	TGCAGTGCTAGAGGCTCAGGAGTTGGAGGGGAGCTGTTTTTT	CSARGSGVGGELFF
NA	TRBV7-6	TRBJ2-3	NA	TGTGCCAGCAGCCAGAGGGACCCCAGCACAGATACGCAGTATTTT	CASSQRDPSTDTQYF
TRBD1	TRBV12-3/TRBV12-4	TRBJ1-2	NA	TGTGCCAGCAGCCCACGTTTGACAGGGGAAGGCTACACCTTC	CASSPRLTGEGYTF
NA	TRBV12-3/TRBV12-4	TRBJ2-2	many	TGTGCCAGCAGTTTTTATGGCACCGGGGAGCTGTTTTTT	CASSFYGTGELFF
TRBD2	TRBV28	TRBJ2-3	many	TGTGCCAGTTACCACTTCGGGACTAGCCGAAGCACAGATACGCAGTATTTT	CASYHFGTSRSTDTQYF
NA	TRBV12-3/TRBV12-4	TRBJ2-3	medium-sized	TGTGCCAGCAGCCTATCACTGGTGACAGATACGCAGTATTTT	CASSLSLVTDTQYF
NA	TRBV18	TRBJ2-3	many	TGTGCCAGCTCACGAGGACAGATCACAGATACGCAGTATTTT	CASSRGQITDTQYF
TRBD2	TRBV6-5	TRBJ2-1	many	TGTGCCAGCAGTTACGCCCTAGCGGCCAATGAGCAGTTCTTC	CASSYALAANEQFF
NA	TRBV6-5	TRBJ2-2	NA	TGTGCCAGCAGCCCAGCCAGGGTGGACACCGGGGAGCTGTTTTTT	CASSPARVDTGELFF
NA	TRBV28	TRBJ2-4	NA	TGTGCCAGCAGTTTATACGCGGGTTCAGGGGACATTCAGTACTTC	CASSLYAGSGDIQYF
NA	TRBV27	TRBJ2-3	many	TGTGCCAGCAGTTTGATCAGGGAGGAAGATACGCAGTATTTT	CASSLIREEDTQYF
NA	TRBV7-2	TRBJ2-5	NA	TGTGCCAGCAGCTTAGACGGCGTTGATCGAGAGACCCAGTACTTC	CASSLDGVDRETQYF
NA	TRBV29-1	TRBJ1-2	NA	TGCAGCGTTGAAGATTTGGCAGGAGGCTACACCTTC	CSVEDLAGGYTF